The 9 T cell receptor beta chains given below trace back to one sample, sequenced in a study of blood T cell repertoires in COVID-19. Produced via immunoSEQ multiplex PCR; TCRdb's table is partial and in-frame only. The data contain over 130,000 clones, roughly 80% of them singletons. Sequencing was performed on peripheral blood. The receptor set was obtained from a woman aged 50 to 60 with active or convalescent COVID-19.

The chain uses TRBV6-5 and TRBJ2-7; D perhaps matches TRBD1 (6 bases). CDR1 MNHEY and CDR2 SVGAGI come from the germline V gene. The V gene lost 7 bases and the J gene lost 6 bases, with 16 bases spanning the gap. This CDR3 region has 13 residues. CDR3: CASTLIQGVEQYF. CDR3 coding DNA: TGTGCCAGCACCTTGATACAGGGTGTCGAGCAGTACTTC.

The chain links TRBV7-8 to TRBJ1-6, with D possibly being TRBD1 (5 bases). The V and J ends lost 3 bases and 5 bases respectively, with 11 bases between them. The CDR3 is 15 amino acids. Germline assignment: CDR1 SGHVS and CDR2 FQNEAQ. For the CDR3, the DNA is TGTGCCAGCAGCTTGAGGCAGGGCAATAATTCACCCCTCCACTTT. As protein: CASSLRQGNNSPLHF.

The rearrangement joins TRBV4-2 to TRBJ1-1; D uncertain. Trimming pared 0 bases from V and 0 bases from J, leaving 5 bases between. CDR1 is LGHNA and CDR2 is YNFKEQ in the germline V gene. The CDR3 runs to 14 residues. CDR3 residues: CASSQDLLNTEAFF. The DNA for the CDR3 is TGTGCCAGCAGCCAAGATCTATTGAACACTGAAGCTTTCTTT.

The chain couples TRBV21-1 to TRBJ2-3; the D call of TRBD2 is as the table states it, not checked on the DNA. TRBV21-1 counts as a pseudogene. CDR3 length: 12 amino acids. The CDR3: CASPAGADTQYF. As DNA, the CDR3 is TGTGCCAGCCCCGCCGGGGCAGATACGCAGTATTTT.

This chain connects TRBV30 to TRBJ1-4; TRBD1 agrees at 7 bases. The CDR3 is made up of 14 amino acids. V lost 0 bases to trimming and J lost 5 bases; unmatched junction nucleotides: 3. Germline V gives CDR1 GTSNPN, CDR2 SVGIG (reference sequence). CDR3 in DNA: TGTGCCTGGAGTGTGGGACAGTTAAATGAAAAACTGTTTTTT. Encoded protein: CAWSVGQLNEKLFF.

V and J are TRBV2 and TRBJ1-1; TRBD1 might be the D (6 bases). V shed 6 bases and J shed 4 bases, with 15 bases lying between them. The germline CDR1 and CDR2 sequences are SNHLY and FYNNEI. CDR3 length: 14 amino acids. CDR3 bases: TGTGCCAGCAGGCAAAACCAGGGGAGCACTGAAGCTTTCTTT. Protein product: CASRQNQGSTEAFF.

V usage is TRBV19 and J usage is TRBJ1-2; possibly TRBD1 for D (6 bases). V lost 3 bases and J 5 bases, leaving 16 bases between the germline ends. Germline CDR1 LNHDA, CDR2 SQIVND (reference sequence). CDR3 length: 15 residues. CDR3 in DNA: TGTGCCAGTAGTATCTCCCCCAGGGGCAGGTATGGCTACACCTTC. It encodes CASSISPRGRYGYTF.

This rearrangement joins TRBV4-2 to TRBJ1-5, with no clear D. V lost 0 bases, J lost 3 bases, and 9 bases lay in between. From germline, CDR1 is LGHNA and CDR2 YNFKEQ. This CDR3 is 15 amino acids long. CDR3 loop: CASSQEYSTNQPQHF. The CDR3 DNA reads as TGTGCCAGCAGCCAAGAATACAGCACCAATCAGCCCCAGCATTTT.

The V call is TRBV7-9, the J call TRBJ2-2, with 8 nucleotides matching TRBD1. In germline, CDR1 is SEHNR, CDR2 FQNEAQ (reference sequence). The junction had 4 bases not matched to a gene; V was cut back by 7 bases and J by 0 bases. There are 15 residues in the CDR3. The CDR3 coding sequence is TGTGCCAGCACGCCCAGGGGGCCGAACACCGGGGAGCTGTTTTTT. Translated: CASTPRGPNTGELFF.